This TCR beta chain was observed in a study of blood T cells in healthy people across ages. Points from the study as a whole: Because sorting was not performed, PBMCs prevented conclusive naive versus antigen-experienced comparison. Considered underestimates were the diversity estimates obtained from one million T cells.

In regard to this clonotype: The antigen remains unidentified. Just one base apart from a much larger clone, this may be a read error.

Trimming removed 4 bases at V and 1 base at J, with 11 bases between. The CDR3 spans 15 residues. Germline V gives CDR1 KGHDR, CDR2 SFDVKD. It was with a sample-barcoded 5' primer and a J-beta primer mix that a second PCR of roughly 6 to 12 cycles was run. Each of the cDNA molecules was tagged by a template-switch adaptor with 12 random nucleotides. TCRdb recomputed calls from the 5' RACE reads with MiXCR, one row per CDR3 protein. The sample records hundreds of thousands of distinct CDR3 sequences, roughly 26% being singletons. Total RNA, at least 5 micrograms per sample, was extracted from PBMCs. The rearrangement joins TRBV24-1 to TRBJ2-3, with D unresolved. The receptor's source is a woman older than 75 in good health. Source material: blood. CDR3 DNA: TGTGCCACCAGTGACACTGGCACACGCACAGATACGCAGTATTTT. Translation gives CATSDTGTRTDTQYF.